These 8 T cell receptor beta chains came from one sample sequenced in a study of OX40 agonist ivuxolimab in advanced cancers. Data came from immunoSEQ multiplex PCR; TCRdb stores just in-frame clones and leaves some out. The sample includes more than 65,000 clones, 75% to 95% of them seen just once. The sequenced sample was CD4+ or CD8+ T cells sorted from blood, obtained in a trial of the OX40 agonist ivuxolimab. The receptors shown here come from an adult with an advanced solid tumor such as melanoma, head and neck, liver or kidney cancer.

CDR3 sequence: CASTPDGAMKQFF. For the CDR3, the DNA is TGCGCCAGCACCCCGGACGGGGCAATGAAGCAGTTCTTC. The V gene is TRBV5-1, the J gene TRBJ2-1, with D possibly being TRBD1 or TRBD2 (5 bases each). Trimming took off 6 bases at V and 11 bases at J, with 18 bases between the two ends. CDR1 and CDR2 (germline): SGHRS, YFSETQ. The CDR3 sequence is 13 residues long.

The chain links TRBV11-1 to TRBJ2-7; 7 positions agree with TRBD1. The CDR3 length is 15 residues. The germline CDR1 and CDR2 sequences are SGHAT and FQDESV (reference sequence). The V and J ends lost 5 bases and 6 bases, in that order; junction bases with no gene match: 13. The CDR3 region is CASSRRDRLFGEQYF. The CDR3 coding sequence is TGTGCCAGCAGCCGAAGGGACAGACTATTCGGCGAGCAGTACTTC.

The chain combines TRBV20-1 with TRBJ2-5, with D uncertain. The CDR3 length is 10 residues. Trimming took off 3 bases at V and 5 bases at J, with 4 bases between the two ends. Germline V gene sequence: CDR1 DFQATT, CDR2 SNEGSKA (reference sequence). The CDR3 DNA follows: TGCAGTGCTAGCATTGAGACCCAGTACTTC. Amino acids: CSASIETQYF.

The CDR3 here is CASSLDAHEQYF. The CDR3 DNA sequence: TGTGCCAGCAGCTTAGACGCCCACGAGCAGTACTTC. The chain recombines TRBV7-2 with TRBJ2-7; D is uncertain. Germline CDR1 reads SGHTA; CDR2 reads FQGNSA. There are 12 residues in the CDR3. Deletions cut 1 base from V and 5 bases from J, with 6 bases between.

The chain links TRBV11-2 to TRBJ2-3, with unresolved D. The germline V gene encodes CDR1 SGHAT and CDR2 FQNNGV. The V gene lost 2 bases and the J gene lost 0 bases, with 6 bases spanning the gap. The length of the CDR3 is 14 residues. CDR3 residues: CASSLFGSTDTQYF. The CDR3 coding sequence is TGTGCCAGCAGCTTATTCGGAAGCACAGATACGCAGTATTTT. The full variable domain, its missing parts supplied by reference TRBV11-2 and TRBJ2-3, is EAGVAQSPRYKIIEKRQSVAFWCNPISGHATLYWYQQILGQGPKLLIQFQNNGVVDDSQLPKDRFSAERLKGVDSTLKIQPAKLEDSAVYLCASSLFGSTDTQYFGPGTRLTVL.

The chain has TRBV18 and TRBJ1-3, with D tentatively TRBD1 (6 bases). Germline V lookup: CDR1 KGHSH, CDR2 LQKENI. The ends were cut back, 6 bases at V and 0 bases at J, with 12 bases in the middle. The CDR3 is 15 amino acids. The CDR3 sequence: CASSTGATSGNTIYF. Here the CDR3 DNA reads TGTGCCAGCTCGACAGGTGCCACCTCTGGAAACACCATATATTTT. Full variable domain (outside the CDR3, taken from reference TRBV18 and TRBJ1-3): NAGVMQNPRHLVRRRGQEARLRCSPMKGHSHVYWYRQLPEEGLKFMVYLQKENIIDESGMPKERFSAEFPKEGPSILRIQQVVRGDSAAYFCASSTGATSGNTIYFGEGSWLTVV.

The chain recombines TRBV30 with TRBJ1-2, with 8 bases aligning to TRBD1. This CDR3 is built from 16 residues. Looked up from germline, CDR1 is GTSNPN and CDR2 is SVGIG (reference sequence). The V segment lost 5 bases and the J segment 4 bases; nucleotides outside the gene matches: 15. CDR3 protein: CAWLSHSRDRPYGYTF. CDR3 coding DNA: TGTGCCTGGCTGTCCCACTCCCGGGACAGGCCCTATGGCTACACCTTC.

The DNA of the CDR3 is TGTGCCAGTAGTACCAGTAGCTCCTACGAGCAGTACTTC. It specifies CASSTSSSYEQYF. This chain joins TRBV19 and TRBJ2-7; D is uncertain. Per germline, CDR1 LNHDA and CDR2 SQIVND (reference sequence). Deletions cut 4 bases from V and 0 bases from J, with 7 bases between. This CDR3 contains 13 residues.